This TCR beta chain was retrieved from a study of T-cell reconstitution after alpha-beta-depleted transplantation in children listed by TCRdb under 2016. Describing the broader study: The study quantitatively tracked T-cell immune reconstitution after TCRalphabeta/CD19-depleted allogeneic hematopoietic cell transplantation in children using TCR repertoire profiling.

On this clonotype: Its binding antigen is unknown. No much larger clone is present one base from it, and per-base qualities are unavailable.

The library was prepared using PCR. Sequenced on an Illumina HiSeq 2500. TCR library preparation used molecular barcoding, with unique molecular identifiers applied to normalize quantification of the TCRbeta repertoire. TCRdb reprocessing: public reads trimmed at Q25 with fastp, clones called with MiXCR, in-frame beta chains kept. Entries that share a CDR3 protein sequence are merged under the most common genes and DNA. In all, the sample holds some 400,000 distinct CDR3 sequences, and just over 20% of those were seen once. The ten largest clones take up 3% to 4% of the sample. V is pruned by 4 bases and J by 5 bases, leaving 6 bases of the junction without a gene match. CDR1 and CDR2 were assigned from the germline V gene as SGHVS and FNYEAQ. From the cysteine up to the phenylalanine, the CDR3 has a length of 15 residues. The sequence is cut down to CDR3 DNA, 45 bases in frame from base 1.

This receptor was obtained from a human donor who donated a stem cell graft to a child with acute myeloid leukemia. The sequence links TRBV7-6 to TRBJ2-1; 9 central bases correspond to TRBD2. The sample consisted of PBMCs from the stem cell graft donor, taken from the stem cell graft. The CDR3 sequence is CASSSSGLADNEQFF. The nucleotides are TGTGCCAGCAGCTCCTCGGGACTAGCTGACAATGAGCAGTTCTTC.